The rows below give T cell receptor beta chains drawn from one sample of a study of shared T cell receptors in the human thymus. Sequenced by immunoSEQ multiplex PCR; TCRdb stores in-frame clones only, minus some. Of about 660,000 clones listed, approximately 90% are singletons. These same records also appear under a second study, on human thymus T cells.

Sequencing input: thymocytes. The source is a boy in the first two years of life with a congenital heart defect. The CDR3 runs from the conserved cysteine through the conserved F or W. D genes are given only for firm matches. Only part of the rows carry a size: once, few, many, or a class if the clone is expanded.

length | D | size | J | V | CDR3 | DNA
16 | TRBD2 | . | TRBJ2-3 | TRBV28 | CASSSLAGEGTDTQYF | TGTGCCAGCAGTTCCTTAGCGGGAGAGGGCACAGATACGCAGTATTTT
12 | TRBD1 | . | TRBJ2-5 | TRBV2 | CARTGWEETQYF | TGTGCCCGGACAGGTTGGGAAGAGACCCAGTACTTC
18 | . | . | TRBJ2-7 | TRBV21-1 | CASSKAPTGLAGIYEQYF | TGTGCCAGCAGCAAAGCGCCAACCGGACTAGCGGGGATCTACGAGCAGTACTTC
15 | . | . | TRBJ2-3 | TRBV4-3 | CASTPRTKFSDTQYF | TGCGCCAGCACCCCCCGGACTAAATTCTCAGATACGCAGTATTTT
14 | . | . | TRBJ2-7 | TRBV18 | CASSPFPGTYEQYF | TGTGCCAGCTCACCATTCCCGGGTACGTACGAGCAGTACTTC
19 | TRBD2 | . | TRBJ2-7 | TRBV2 | CASSERRRLAGNIGHEQYF | TGTGCCAGCAGTGAAAGGAGGCGGTTAGCGGGAAACATCGGCCACGAGCAGTACTTC
18 | . | once | TRBJ1-3 | TRBV7-9 | CASSPSGRSEAPGNTIYF | TGTGCCAGCAGCCCTAGTGGCCGCTCGGAGGCCCCTGGAAACACCATATATTTT
17 | TRBD1 | . | TRBJ1-5 | TRBV30 | CAWSANPGQALRQPQHF | TGTGCCTGGAGTGCGAATCCGGGACAGGCCCTTAGGCAGCCCCAGCATTTT
14 | TRBD2 | . | TRBJ2-7 | TRBV5-6 | CASSLGSGASEQYF | TGTGCCAGCAGCTTGGGTAGCGGGGCGTCAGAGCAGTACTTC
15 | . | . | TRBJ1-5 | TRBV5-8 | CASSLWQPSDQPQHF | TGTGCCAGCAGCTTGTGGCAGCCAAGCGATCAGCCCCAGCATTTT
15 | . | . | TRBJ1-2 | TRBV9 | CASSASTDSNYGYTF | TGTGCCAGCAGCGCCTCGACTGACAGTAACTATGGCTACACCTTC
13 | . | . | TRBJ2-5 | TRBV19 | CASSISRQETQYF | TGTGCCAGTAGTATATCCAGACAAGAGACCCAGTACTTC
14 | TRBD1 | . | TRBJ2-7 | TRBV30 | CACRHETGGGEQYF | TGTGCCTGCCGTCATGAGACAGGGGGCGGTGAGCAGTACTTC
11 | . | . | TRBJ2-7 | TRBV20-1 | CSARQGYEQYF | TGCAGTGCTCGGCAGGGCTACGAGCAGTACTTC
14 | . | . | TRBJ2-7 | TRBV19 | CASSPLYRGNEQYF | TGTGCCAGTAGTCCCCTCTACAGAGGGAACGAGCAGTACTTC
14 | TRBD1 | . | TRBJ1-2 | TRBV18 | CASSRDRVNYGYTF | TGTGCCAGCTCCCGGGACAGGGTTAACTATGGCTACACCTTC
15 | TRBD2 | . | TRBJ2-3 | TRBV15 | CATSPSGRRTDTQYF | TGTGCCACCAGCCCTAGCGGGAGGCGGACAGATACGCAGTATTTT
15 | TRBD1 | . | TRBJ2-2 | TRBV7-7 | CASSSGQTNTGELFF | TGTGCTAGCAGCTCGGGACAGACGAACACCGGGGAGCTGTTTTTT
13 | . | . | TRBJ2-7 | TRBV4-1 | CASSQEARGEQYF | TGCGCCAGCAGCCAAGAGGCCAGGGGAGAGCAGTACTTC
15 | . | . | TRBJ2-5 | TRBV21-1 | CASSRVSGRCETQYF | TGTGCCAGCAGCAGGGTTAGCGGGAGATGTGAGACCCAGTACTTC
15 | TRBD2 | . | TRBJ2-7 | TRBV5-4 | CASSFNTSGSYEQYF | TGTGCCAGCAGCTTTAACACTAGCGGGAGTTACGAGCAGTACTTC
20 | TRBD2 | once | TRBJ2-1 | TRBV27 | CASSARLAGGPIRPYNEQFF | TGTGCCAGCAGTGCCAGACTAGCGGGAGGGCCGATCCGCCCCTACAATGAGCAGTTCTTC
17 | TRBD2 | . | TRBJ2-3 | TRBV5-1 | CASLIGPGTSGTSTQYF | TGCGCCAGCCTAATCGGACCCGGGACTAGCGGGACGAGTACGCAGTATTTT
15 | . | . | TRBJ2-2 | TRBV4-1 | CASNPSSSYTGELFF | TGCGCCAGCAACCCCTCTAGCTCATACACCGGGGAGCTGTTTTTT
17 | TRBD1 | . | TRBJ1-5 | TRBV5-8 | CASSWDRGNARNQPQHF | TGTGCCAGCAGCTGGGACAGGGGAAACGCCCGCAATCAGCCCCAGCATTTT
14 | . | . | TRBJ1-4 | TRBV25-1 | CASGGRATNEKLFF | TGTGCCAGCGGGGGGAGGGCTACTAATGAAAAACTGTTTTTT
16 | TRBD2 | . | TRBJ2-7 | TRBV7-2 | CASSSPHSGVFVEQYF | TGTGCCAGCAGCTCCCCTCATAGCGGGGTCTTTGTCGAGCAGTACTTC
16 | . | . | TRBJ1-1 | TRBV25-1 | CASSPPQGIRGTEAFF | TGTGCCAGCAGTCCCCCGCAGGGGATTAGGGGGACTGAAGCTTTCTTT
13 | . | . | TRBJ1-1 | TRBV14 | CASGSEMNTEAFF | TGTGCCAGCGGGTCGGAGATGAACACTGAAGCTTTCTTT
16 | . | few | TRBJ1-1 | TRBV6-6 | CASSPRRRGVNTEAFF | TGTGCCAGCAGCCCTCGGAGGCGGGGGGTGAACACTGAAGCTTTCTTT
17 | TRBD2 | once | TRBJ2-3 | TRBV7-2 | CASSAGLAGGDTDTQYF | TGTGCCAGCAGCGCGGGACTAGCGGGAGGTGACACAGATACGCAGTATTTT
12 | . | . | TRBJ2-7 | TRBV10-1 | CASSNRVDEQYF | TGCGCCAGCAGTAACAGGGTGGACGAGCAGTACTTC
14 | TRBD1 | . | TRBJ2-7 | TRBV6-6 | CASSRDRASYEQYF | TGTGCCAGCAGCCGGGACAGGGCCTCCTACGAGCAGTACTTC
15 | TRBD1 | once | TRBJ2-7 | TRBV7-3 | CASSLRGQPTYEQYF | TGTGCCAGCAGCCTTAGGGGACAGCCCACCTACGAGCAGTACTTC
12 | . | . | TRBJ2-1 | TRBV10-3 | CAIEGDYNEQFF | TGTGCCATCGAAGGGGATTACAATGAGCAGTTCTTC